This T cell receptor beta chain comes out of a study of blood T cell repertoires in COVID-19. Study-wide context: In each case, the material was cDNA or gDNA derived from T cells, B-cell-depleted T cells, or PBMCs.

Unmatched junction bases numbered 8, after V lost 5 bases and J lost 1 base. CDR1 and CDR2 from the germline V gene are SGHVS and FNYEAQ. The CDR3 has 16 residues. In the authors' workflow: Reference gene primer amplification yielded estimated nucleated cell counts. Profiling relied on immunoSEQ multiplex PCR, and the TCRdb table lists in-frame clones only, not all of them. That table supplies the V and J calls and clone size; D and trimming were determined from the DNA. The sample comprises a few hundred thousand clones, approximately 82% of which are singletons, and roughly 3% rests with the top ten.

The chain joins TRBV7-6 to TRBJ2-3, with 8 bases that match TRBD2. The TCR was taken from a woman aged 18-29 years with acute or convalescent COVID-19. The sequenced sample was peripheral blood. CDR3 bases: TGTGCCAGCAGCCCTTTAAGCGGGAGTGGCACAGATACGCAGTATTTT. Residues: CASSPLSGSGTDTQYF.